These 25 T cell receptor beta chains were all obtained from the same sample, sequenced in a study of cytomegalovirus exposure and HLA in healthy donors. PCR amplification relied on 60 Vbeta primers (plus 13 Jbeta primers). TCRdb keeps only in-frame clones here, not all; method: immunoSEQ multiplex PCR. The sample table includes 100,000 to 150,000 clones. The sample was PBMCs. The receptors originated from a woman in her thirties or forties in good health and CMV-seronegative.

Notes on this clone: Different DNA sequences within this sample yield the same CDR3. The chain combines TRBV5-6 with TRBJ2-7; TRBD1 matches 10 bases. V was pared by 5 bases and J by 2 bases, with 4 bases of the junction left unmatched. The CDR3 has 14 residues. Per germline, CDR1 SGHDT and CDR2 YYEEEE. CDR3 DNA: TGTGCCAGCAGACGAGGGACAGGGGCCTACGAGCAGTACTTC. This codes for CASRRGTGAYEQYF.

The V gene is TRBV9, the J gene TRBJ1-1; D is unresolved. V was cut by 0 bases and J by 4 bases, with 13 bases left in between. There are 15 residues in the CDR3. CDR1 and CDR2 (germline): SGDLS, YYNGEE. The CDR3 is CASSVGHGSRTEAFF. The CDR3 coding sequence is TGTGCCAGCAGCGTAGGGCACGGGTCCCGCACTGAAGCTTTCTTT.

CDR3 protein: CASSPLRGALETQYF. For the CDR3, the DNA is TGTGCCAGCAGTCCATTACGGGGGGCGTTGGAGACCCAGTACTTC. The V call is TRBV7-9, the J call TRBJ2-5; D perhaps matches TRBD2 (7 bases). The CDR3 runs 15 residues. The germline V and J ends were trimmed by 6 bases and 5 bases, with 19 bases remaining between them. Germline V lookup: CDR1 SEHNR, CDR2 FQNEAQ (reference sequence).

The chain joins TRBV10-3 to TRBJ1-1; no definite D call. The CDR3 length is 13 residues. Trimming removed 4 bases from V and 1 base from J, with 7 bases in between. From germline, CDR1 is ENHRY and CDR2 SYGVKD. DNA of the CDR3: TGTGCCATCAGTGGGTTACAGAACACTGAAGCTTTCTTT. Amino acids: CAISGLQNTEAFF.

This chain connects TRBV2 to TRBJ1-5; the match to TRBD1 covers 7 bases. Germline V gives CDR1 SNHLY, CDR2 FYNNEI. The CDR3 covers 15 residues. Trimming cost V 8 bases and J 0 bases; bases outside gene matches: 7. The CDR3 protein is CASGKGQYSNQPQHF. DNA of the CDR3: TGTGCCAGCGGGAAGGGACAGTATAGCAATCAGCCCCAGCATTTT.

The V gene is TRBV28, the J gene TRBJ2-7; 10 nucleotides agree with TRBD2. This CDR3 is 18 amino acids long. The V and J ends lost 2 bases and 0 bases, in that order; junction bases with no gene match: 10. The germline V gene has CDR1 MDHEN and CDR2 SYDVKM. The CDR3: CASSLGASGGQSSYEQYV. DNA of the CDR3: TGTGCCAGCAGTTTAGGGGCTAGCGGGGGTCAAAGCTCCTACGAGCAGTACGTC.

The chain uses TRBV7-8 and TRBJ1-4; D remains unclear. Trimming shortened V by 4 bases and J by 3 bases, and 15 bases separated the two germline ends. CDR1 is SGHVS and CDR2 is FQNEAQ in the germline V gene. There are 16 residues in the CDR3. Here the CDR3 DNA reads TGTGCCAGCAGCTCTGAGGCCAGTCTCCCTAATGAAAAACTGTTTTTT. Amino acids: CASSSEASLPNEKLFF.

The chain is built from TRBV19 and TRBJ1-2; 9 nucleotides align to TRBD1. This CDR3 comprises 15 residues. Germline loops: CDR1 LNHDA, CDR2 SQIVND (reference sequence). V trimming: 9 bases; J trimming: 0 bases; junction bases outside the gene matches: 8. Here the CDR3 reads CASWDRARPNYGYTF. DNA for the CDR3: TGTGCCAGCTGGGACAGGGCACGCCCTAACTATGGCTACACCTTC.

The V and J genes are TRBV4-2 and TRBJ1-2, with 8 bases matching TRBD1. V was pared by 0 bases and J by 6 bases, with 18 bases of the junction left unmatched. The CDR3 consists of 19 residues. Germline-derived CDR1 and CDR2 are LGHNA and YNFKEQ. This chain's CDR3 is CASSQDYGGQARIKDGYTF. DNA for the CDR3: TGTGCCAGCAGCCAAGATTACGGGGGACAGGCGAGAATTAAGGATGGCTACACCTTC.

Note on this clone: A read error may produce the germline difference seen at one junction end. This CDR3 is CANSSSGGRTGELFF. In nucleotides, the CDR3 is TGCGCCAACAGCTCTAGCGGGGGGCGGACCGGGGAGCTGTTTTTT. The chain employs TRBV5-1 and TRBJ2-2; 11 positions agree with TRBD2. Germline V gene data show CDR1 as SGHRS and CDR2 as YFSETQ. CDR3 length: 15 residues. The entire variable domain, with the rest obtained from reference TRBV5-1 and TRBJ2-2, is as follows: KAGVTQTPRYLIKTRGQQVTLSCSPISGHRSVSWYQQTPGQGLQFLFEYFSETQRNKGNFPGRFSGRQFSNSRSEMNVSTLELGDSALYLCANSSSGGRTGELFFGEGSRLTVL.

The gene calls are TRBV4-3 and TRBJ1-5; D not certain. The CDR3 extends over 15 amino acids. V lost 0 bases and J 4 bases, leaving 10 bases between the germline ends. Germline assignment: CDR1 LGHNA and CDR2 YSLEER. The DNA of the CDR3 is TGCGCCAGCAGCCAAGACAGAAACCCAAATCAGCCCCAGCATTTT. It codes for CASSQDRNPNQPQHF.

CDR3 DNA sequence: TGTGCCAGCAGTCCCACTAGCGGGGGCCATAAAGATACGCAGTATTTT. Amino acids: CASSPTSGGHKDTQYF. The chain has TRBV7-3 and TRBJ2-3, with 11 positions matching TRBD2. With V trimmed by 6 bases and J by 5 bases, 10 bases remained unmatched. The CDR3 has 16 amino acids. CDR1 SGHTA and CDR2 FQGTGA come from the germline V gene.

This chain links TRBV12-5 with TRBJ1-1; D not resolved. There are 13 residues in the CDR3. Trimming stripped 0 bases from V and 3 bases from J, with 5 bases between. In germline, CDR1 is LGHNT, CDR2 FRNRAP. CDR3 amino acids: CASGLVDYTEAFF. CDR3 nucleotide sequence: TGTGCTAGTGGTTTGGTGGACTACACTGAAGCTTTCTTT.

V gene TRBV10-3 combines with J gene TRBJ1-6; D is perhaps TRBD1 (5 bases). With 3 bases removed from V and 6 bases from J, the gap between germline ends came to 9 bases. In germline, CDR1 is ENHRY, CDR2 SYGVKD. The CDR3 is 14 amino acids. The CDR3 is CAISERQGNSPLHF. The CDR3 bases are TGTGCCATCAGTGAACGGCAGGGTAATTCACCCCTCCACTTT.

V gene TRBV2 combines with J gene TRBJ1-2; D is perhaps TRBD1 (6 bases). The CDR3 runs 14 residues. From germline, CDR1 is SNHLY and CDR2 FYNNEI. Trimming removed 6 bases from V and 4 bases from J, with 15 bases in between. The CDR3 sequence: CASSDPGQPYGYTF. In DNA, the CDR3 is TGTGCCAGCAGCGATCCGGGACAACCCTATGGCTACACCTTC.

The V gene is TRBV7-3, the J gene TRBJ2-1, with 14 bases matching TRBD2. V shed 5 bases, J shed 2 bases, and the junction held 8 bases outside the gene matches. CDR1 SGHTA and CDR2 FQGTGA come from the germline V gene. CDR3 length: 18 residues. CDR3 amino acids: CASSPSTSGGAAYNEQFF. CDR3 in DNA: TGTGCCAGCAGCCCTTCGACTAGCGGGGGGGCAGCCTACAATGAGCAGTTCTTC.

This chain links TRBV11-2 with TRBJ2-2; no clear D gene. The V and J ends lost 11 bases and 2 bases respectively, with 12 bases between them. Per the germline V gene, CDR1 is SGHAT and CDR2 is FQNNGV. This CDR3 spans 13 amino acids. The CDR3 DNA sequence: TGTGCCCTGATGGCAGTAAACACCGGGGAGCTGTTTTTT. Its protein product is CALMAVNTGELFF.

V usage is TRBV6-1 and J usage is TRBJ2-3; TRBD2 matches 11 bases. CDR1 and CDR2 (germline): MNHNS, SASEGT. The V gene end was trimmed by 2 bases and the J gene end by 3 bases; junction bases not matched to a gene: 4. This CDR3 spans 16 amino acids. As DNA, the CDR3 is TGTGCCAGCAGTGAACTTAGCGGGGGGGCAACAGATACGCAGTATTTT. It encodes CASSELSGGATDTQYF.

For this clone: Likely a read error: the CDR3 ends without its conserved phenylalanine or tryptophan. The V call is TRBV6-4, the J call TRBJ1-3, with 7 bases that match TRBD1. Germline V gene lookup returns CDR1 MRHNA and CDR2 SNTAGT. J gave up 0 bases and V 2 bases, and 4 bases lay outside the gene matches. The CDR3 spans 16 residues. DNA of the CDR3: TGTGCCAGCAGTGACCAGGGGGATACCTCTGGAAACACCATATATTCT. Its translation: CASSDQGDTSGNTIYS.

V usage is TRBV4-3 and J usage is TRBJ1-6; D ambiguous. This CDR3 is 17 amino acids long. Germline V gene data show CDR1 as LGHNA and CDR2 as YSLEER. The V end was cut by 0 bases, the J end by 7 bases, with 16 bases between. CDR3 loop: CASSQEPIINNNSPLHF. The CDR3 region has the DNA TGCGCCAGCAGCCAAGAACCCATAATCAACAACAATTCACCCCTCCACTTT.

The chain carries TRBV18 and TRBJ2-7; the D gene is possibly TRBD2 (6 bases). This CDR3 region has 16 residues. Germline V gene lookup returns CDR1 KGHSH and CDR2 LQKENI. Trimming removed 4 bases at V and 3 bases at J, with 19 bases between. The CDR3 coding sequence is TGTGCCAGCTCACTGGGACTTCTGAAGTCAAACTACGAGCAGTACTTC. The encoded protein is CASSLGLLKSNYEQYF.

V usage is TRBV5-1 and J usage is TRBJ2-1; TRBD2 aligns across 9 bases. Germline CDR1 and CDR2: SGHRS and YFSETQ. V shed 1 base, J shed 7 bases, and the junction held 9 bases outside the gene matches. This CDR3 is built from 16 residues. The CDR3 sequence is CASSLRAGGESNEQFF. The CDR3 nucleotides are TGCGCCAGCAGCTTGCGGGCGGGGGGGGAGAGTAATGAGCAGTTCTTC.

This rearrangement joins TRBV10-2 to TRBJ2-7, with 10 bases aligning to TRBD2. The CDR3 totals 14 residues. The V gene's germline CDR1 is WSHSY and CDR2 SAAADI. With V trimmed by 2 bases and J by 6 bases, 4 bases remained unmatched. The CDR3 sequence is CASSELAGEAEQYF. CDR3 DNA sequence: TGCGCCAGCAGTGAGCTAGCGGGGGAGGCCGAGCAGTACTTC.

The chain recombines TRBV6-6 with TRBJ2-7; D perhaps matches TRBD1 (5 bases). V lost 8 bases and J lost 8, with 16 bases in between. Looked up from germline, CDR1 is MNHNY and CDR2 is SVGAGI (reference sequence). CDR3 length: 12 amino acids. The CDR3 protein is CASSVTGEQQYF. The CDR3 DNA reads TGTGCCAGCTCCGTTACAGGCGAACAGCAGTACTTC.

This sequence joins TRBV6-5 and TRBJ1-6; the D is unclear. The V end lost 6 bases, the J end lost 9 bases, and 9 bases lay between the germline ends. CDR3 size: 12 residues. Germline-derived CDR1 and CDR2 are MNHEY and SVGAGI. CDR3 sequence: CASREARSPLHF. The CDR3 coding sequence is TGTGCCAGCAGAGAGGCACGTTCACCCCTCCACTTT.